These T cell receptor beta chains were read from a single sample in a study of blood T cell repertoires in COVID-19. The assay was immunoSEQ multiplex PCR, and TCRdb's table has in-frame clones only and misses some. The table includes roughly 29,000 clones, more than 85% detected once. The specimen sequenced was peripheral blood. The receptors come from a woman aged 70-85 years with COVID-19, enrolled during active disease. Each CDR3 is given with its conserved first and last residue. Fields, in order: J gene, V gene, clone size, D gene, CDR3 protein, CDR3 DNA. The D gene is left open where the match is weak. Where a row states a size, it is once, few, many or the class of an expanded clone; other rows omit it.

j_call: TRBJ1-6
v_call: TRBV9
clone_size: once
d_call: TRBD1
cdr3_aa: CASSARLGQGANSPLHF
cdr3_nt: TGTGCCAGCAGCGCCCGCCTGGGACAGGGCGCAAATTCACCCCTCCACTTT

j_call: TRBJ2-7
v_call: TRBV28
clone_size: once
d_call: TRBD1
cdr3_aa: CASVPRQGAYEQYF
cdr3_nt: TGTGCCAGCGTCCCCAGGCAGGGGGCCTACGAGCAGTACTTC

j_call: TRBJ2-5
v_call: TRBV19
clone_size: .
d_call: .
cdr3_aa: CASSISGQETQYF
cdr3_nt: TGTGCCAGTAGTATCTCAGGCCAAGAGACCCAGTACTTC

j_call: TRBJ2-2
v_call: TRBV5-1
clone_size: .
d_call: TRBD2
cdr3_aa: CASSLTSGVDTGELFF
cdr3_nt: TGCGCCAGCAGCTTGACCAGCGGGGTTGACACCGGGGAGCTGTTTTTT

j_call: TRBJ2-2
v_call: TRBV9
clone_size: .
d_call: TRBD2
cdr3_aa: CASSVGLAEGSNTGELFF
cdr3_nt: TGTGCCAGCAGCGTAGGGCTAGCGGAGGGATCGAACACCGGGGAGCTGTTTTTT

j_call: TRBJ1-5
v_call: TRBV7-2
clone_size: once
d_call: TRBD1
cdr3_aa: CASSISTGGNQPQHF
cdr3_nt: TGTGCCAGCAGCATATCTACAGGGGGCAATCAGCCCCAGCATTTT

j_call: TRBJ2-3
v_call: TRBV10-3
clone_size: once
d_call: .
cdr3_aa: CAIKKASTDTQYF
cdr3_nt: TGTGCCATCAAGAAAGCTAGCACAGATACGCAGTATTTT

j_call: TRBJ2-5
v_call: TRBV7-8
clone_size: once
d_call: TRBD2
cdr3_aa: CASSLGGSGITRETQYF
cdr3_nt: TGTGCCAGCAGCTTAGGTGGAAGCGGGATTACTAGGGAGACCCAGTACTTC

j_call: TRBJ1-2
v_call: TRBV10-3
clone_size: .
d_call: .
cdr3_aa: CAISDAGLSYTF
cdr3_nt: TGTGCCATCAGTGACGCAGGGTTGTCCTACACCTTC

j_call: TRBJ2-1
v_call: TRBV9
clone_size: .
d_call: TRBD1
cdr3_aa: CASSVRTGGNEQFF
cdr3_nt: TGTGCCAGCAGCGTCCGGACAGGGGGCAATGAGCAGTTCTTC

j_call: TRBJ2-1
v_call: TRBV24-1
clone_size: .
d_call: TRBD2
cdr3_aa: CATSTFLATSGYNEQFF
cdr3_nt: TGTGCCACCAGTACGTTTCTGGCGACTAGCGGCTACAATGAGCAGTTCTTC

j_call: TRBJ1-1
v_call: TRBV6-2/TRBV6-3
clone_size: .
d_call: .
cdr3_aa: CASSYSGPGTYGLRAFF
cdr3_nt: TGTGCCAGCAGTTACTCGGGTCCCGGGACATACGGGCTTCGAGCTTTCTTT

j_call: TRBJ2-1
v_call: TRBV19
clone_size: .
d_call: .
cdr3_aa: CASTMGWIRGFSSYNEQFF
cdr3_nt: TGTGCCAGTACCATGGGCTGGATCAGGGGTTTTAGCTCCTACAATGAGCAGTTCTTC

j_call: TRBJ2-7
v_call: TRBV11-1
clone_size: .
d_call: .
cdr3_aa: CASSLGAGGEQYF
cdr3_nt: TGTGCCAGCAGCTTGGGCGCCGGGGGTGAGCAGTACTTC

j_call: TRBJ2-1
v_call: TRBV5-5
clone_size: .
d_call: .
cdr3_aa: CASSLGLVFNEQFF
cdr3_nt: TGTGCCAGCAGCTTGGGACTAGTATTCAATGAGCAGTTCTTC

j_call: TRBJ2-5
v_call: TRBV3-1/TRBV3-2
clone_size: .
d_call: TRBD2
cdr3_aa: CASSQGLAGWGETQYF
cdr3_nt: TGTGCCAGCAGCCAGGGACTAGCGGGATGGGGGGAGACCCAGTACTTC

j_call: TRBJ1-1
v_call: TRBV10-2
clone_size: .
d_call: TRBD1
cdr3_aa: CASSENTGGGTEAFF
cdr3_nt: TGCGCCAGCAGTGAAAACACAGGGGGAGGCACTGAAGCTTTCTTT

j_call: TRBJ2-7
v_call: TRBV28
clone_size: .
d_call: TRBD1
cdr3_aa: CASSPGTGLYEQYF
cdr3_nt: TGTGCCAGCAGCCCCGGGACAGGGCTCTACGAGCAGTACTTC

j_call: TRBJ2-1
v_call: TRBV19
clone_size: .
d_call: TRBD2
cdr3_aa: CASSLLAGAWDEQFF
cdr3_nt: TGTGCCAGTAGTCTTCTAGCGGGAGCGTGGGATGAGCAGTTCTTC

j_call: TRBJ1-5
v_call: TRBV19
clone_size: .
d_call: .
cdr3_aa: CASSPISNQPQHF
cdr3_nt: TGTGCCAGTAGTCCCATTAGCAATCAGCCCCAGCATTTT

j_call: TRBJ2-5
v_call: TRBV11-1
clone_size: .
d_call: .
cdr3_aa: CASSPRWEQETQYF
cdr3_nt: TGTGCCAGCAGCCCTAGGTGGGAGCAAGAGACCCAGTACTTC

j_call: TRBJ1-6
v_call: TRBV21-1
clone_size: .
d_call: .
cdr3_aa: CANRQVGSPLHF
cdr3_nt: TGTGCCAACCGACAGGTCGGGTCACCCCTCCACTTT

j_call: TRBJ1-5
v_call: TRBV28
clone_size: .
d_call: TRBD1
cdr3_aa: CASKGAISNQPQHF
cdr3_nt: TGTGCCAGCAAGGGGGCTATTAGCAATCAGCCCCAGCATTTT

j_call: TRBJ2-7
v_call: TRBV7-9
clone_size: .
d_call: .
cdr3_aa: CASGQGSYEQYF
cdr3_nt: TGTGCCAGCGGGCAGGGCTCCTACGAGCAGTACTTC

j_call: TRBJ2-2
v_call: TRBV3-1/TRBV3-2
clone_size: .
d_call: TRBD2
cdr3_aa: CASSTAGVLAGRFGELFF
cdr3_nt: TGTGCCAGCAGCACAGCGGGGGTGCTAGCGGGACGGTTCGGGGAGCTGTTTTTT

j_call: TRBJ1-1
v_call: TRBV6-4
clone_size: .
d_call: TRBD1
cdr3_aa: CASRKDRGSPEAFF
cdr3_nt: TGTGCCAGCAGGAAAGACAGGGGAAGCCCTGAAGCTTTCTTT

j_call: TRBJ1-4
v_call: TRBV7-6
clone_size: .
d_call: TRBD1
cdr3_aa: CASSSGQINEKLFF
cdr3_nt: TGTGCCAGCAGCTCGGGACAGATTAATGAAAAACTGTTTTTT

j_call: TRBJ1-1
v_call: TRBV7-2
clone_size: .
d_call: TRBD1
cdr3_aa: CASSSPDRVAFF
cdr3_nt: TGTGCCAGCAGCTCCCCGGACAGGGTAGCTTTCTTT

j_call: TRBJ2-7
v_call: TRBV4-2
clone_size: once
d_call: TRBD1
cdr3_aa: CASSQEPGTGVYEQYF
cdr3_nt: TGTGCCAGCAGCCAAGAGCCAGGGACAGGGGTCTACGAGCAGTACTTC

j_call: TRBJ2-5
v_call: TRBV18
clone_size: once
d_call: .
cdr3_aa: CASSPEAEETQYF
cdr3_nt: TGTGCCAGCTCACCGGAGGCGGAGGAGACCCAGTACTTC

j_call: TRBJ1-1
v_call: TRBV6-2/TRBV6-3
clone_size: .
d_call: .
cdr3_aa: CASSYRVNTEAFF
cdr3_nt: TGTGCCAGCAGTTACCGGGTGAACACTGAAGCTTTCTTT

j_call: TRBJ1-2
v_call: TRBV20-1
clone_size: .
d_call: .
cdr3_aa: CSASRLAGYYGYTF
cdr3_nt: TGCAGTGCTAGTCGCCTCGCGGGCTACTATGGCTACACCTTC

j_call: TRBJ2-1
v_call: TRBV10-2
clone_size: .
d_call: .
cdr3_aa: CASSEGSYNEQFF
cdr3_nt: TGCGCCAGCAGTGAGGGCAGTTACAATGAGCAGTTCTTC

j_call: TRBJ1-2
v_call: TRBV5-1
clone_size: few
d_call: .
cdr3_aa: CASSQQGIDYGYTF
cdr3_nt: TGCGCCAGCAGCCAACAGGGTATTGACTATGGCTACACCTTC

j_call: TRBJ1-4
v_call: TRBV10-3
clone_size: .
d_call: TRBD1
cdr3_aa: CAISQGQGGEKLFF
cdr3_nt: TGTGCCATCAGCCAGGGACAGGGTGGGGAAAAACTGTTTTTT

j_call: TRBJ2-1
v_call: TRBV7-3
clone_size: .
d_call: TRBD2
cdr3_aa: CASSLAGVGNEQFF
cdr3_nt: TGTGCCAGCAGTTTAGCGGGGGTTGGTAATGAGCAGTTCTTC

j_call: TRBJ2-3
v_call: TRBV7-9
clone_size: .
d_call: .
cdr3_aa: CASSSDRYSTDTQYF
cdr3_nt: TGTGCCAGCAGTTCCGACAGGTATAGCACAGATACGCAGTATTTT

j_call: TRBJ2-1
v_call: TRBV19
clone_size: few
d_call: TRBD2
cdr3_aa: CASSHGTSFNEQFF
cdr3_nt: TGTGCCAGTAGCCACGGGACTAGCTTTAATGAGCAGTTCTTC

j_call: TRBJ2-2
v_call: TRBV5-1
clone_size: .
d_call: TRBD1
cdr3_aa: CASSQQGTNTGELFF
cdr3_nt: TGCGCCAGCAGCCAACAGGGGACCAACACCGGGGAGCTGTTTTTT

j_call: TRBJ1-2
v_call: TRBV7-9
clone_size: once
d_call: TRBD1
cdr3_aa: CASSPTQGAKDGYTF
cdr3_nt: TGTGCCAGCAGCCCCACGCAGGGGGCAAAAGATGGCTACACCTTC

j_call: TRBJ2-3
v_call: TRBV28
clone_size: .
d_call: TRBD2
cdr3_aa: CASSPFGAGGELDTQYF
cdr3_nt: TGTGCCAGCAGTCCGTTCGGGGCGGGAGGGGAATTAGATACGCAGTATTTT

j_call: TRBJ2-2
v_call: TRBV5-1
clone_size: once
d_call: TRBD2
cdr3_aa: CASGWTSGRAEYTGELFF
cdr3_nt: TGCGCCAGCGGATGGACTAGCGGGAGGGCCGAATACACCGGGGAGCTGTTTTTT